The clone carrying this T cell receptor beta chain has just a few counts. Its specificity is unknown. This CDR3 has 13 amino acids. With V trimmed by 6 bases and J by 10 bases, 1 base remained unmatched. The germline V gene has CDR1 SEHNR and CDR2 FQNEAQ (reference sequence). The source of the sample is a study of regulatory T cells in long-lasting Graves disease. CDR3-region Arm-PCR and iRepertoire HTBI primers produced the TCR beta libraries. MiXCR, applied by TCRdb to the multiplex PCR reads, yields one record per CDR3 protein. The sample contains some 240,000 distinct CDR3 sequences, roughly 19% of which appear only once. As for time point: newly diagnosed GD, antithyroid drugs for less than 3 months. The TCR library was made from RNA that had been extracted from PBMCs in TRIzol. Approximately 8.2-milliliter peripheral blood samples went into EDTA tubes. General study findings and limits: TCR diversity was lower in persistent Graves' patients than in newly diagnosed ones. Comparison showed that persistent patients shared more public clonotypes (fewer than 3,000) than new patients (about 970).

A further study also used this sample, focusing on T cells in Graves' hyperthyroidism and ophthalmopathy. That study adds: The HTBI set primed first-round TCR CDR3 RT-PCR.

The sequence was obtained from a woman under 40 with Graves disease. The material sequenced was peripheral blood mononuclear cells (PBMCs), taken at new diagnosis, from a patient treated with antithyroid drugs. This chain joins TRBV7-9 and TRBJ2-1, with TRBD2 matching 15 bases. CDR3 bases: TGTGCCAGCAGGGGACTAGCGGGGGGCGAGCAGTTCTTC. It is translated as CASRGLAGGEQFF.